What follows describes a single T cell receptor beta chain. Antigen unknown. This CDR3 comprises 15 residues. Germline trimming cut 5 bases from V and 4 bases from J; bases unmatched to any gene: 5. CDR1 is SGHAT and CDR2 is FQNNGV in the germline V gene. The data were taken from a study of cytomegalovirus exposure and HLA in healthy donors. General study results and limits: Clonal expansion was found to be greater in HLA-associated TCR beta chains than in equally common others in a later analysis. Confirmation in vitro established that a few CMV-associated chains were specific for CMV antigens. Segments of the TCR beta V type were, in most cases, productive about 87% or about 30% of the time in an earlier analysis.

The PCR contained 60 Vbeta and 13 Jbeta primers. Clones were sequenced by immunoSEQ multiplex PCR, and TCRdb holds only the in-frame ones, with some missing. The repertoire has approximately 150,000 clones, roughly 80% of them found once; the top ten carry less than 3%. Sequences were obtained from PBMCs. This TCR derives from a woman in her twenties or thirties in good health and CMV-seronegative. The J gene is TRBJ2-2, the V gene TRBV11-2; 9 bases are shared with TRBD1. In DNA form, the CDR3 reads TGTGCCAGCAGCATCGGGACAGGGCGCACCGGGGAGCTGTTTTTT. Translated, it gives CASSIGTGRTGELFF.